This TCR beta chain stems from a study of blood T cell repertoires in COVID-19. Study information: Samples of COVID-19 (acute and convalescent) were obtained from the United States, Italy and Spain. The cDNA or gDNA used as material had been derived from T cells, B-cell-depleted T cells, or PBMCs.

Per the authors' pipeline: Cell counts per sample came from amplifying reference gene primers. Here immunoSEQ multiplex PCR was the method, and the copy in TCRdb shows in-frame clones only, minus some. The D gene and trimming were derived from the DNA, and the V and J assignments and clone size from that table. The sample carries about 26,000 clones, 65% to 85% recorded once. This TCR was recovered from a man in his fifties with active or convalescent COVID-19. The sample taken for sequencing was peripheral blood.

The CDR3 nucleotides are TGTGCTAGTGGTAGGGGACAGCAAGAGACCCAGTACTTC. Translated: CASGRGQQETQYF. The chain uses TRBV12-5 and TRBJ2-5; 7 bases line up with TRBD1. With V trimmed by 5 bases and J by 2 bases, 2 bases remained unmatched. Germline lookup yields CDR1 LGHNT and CDR2 FRNRAP. The CDR3 length is 13 residues.